This T cell receptor beta chain was identified during a study of post-analysis software for immune sequencing data. Study-wide context: Patients had relapsing-remitting, secondary progressive or progressive-relapsing multiple sclerosis; some lacked subtype. Study results and limitations: When the samples were clustered directly with F measure, those that had been prepared in the same batch showed strong co-clustering. In patients, TRBV5-6, TRBV5-1 and TRBV20-1 belonged to four or five TRBV segments found more frequently than in controls.

Comments on this clonotype: Its antigen is still unknown.

Germline V gene lookup returns CDR1 SGHRS and CDR2 YFSETQ. The ends were cut back, 1 base at V and 3 bases at J, with 8 bases in the middle. CDR3 size: 13 residues. TCR beta libraries were prepared from cDNA with unique molecular identifiers. When 1 to 10 million T cells were used, they gave around 500,000 cDNA molecules. One entry per CDR3 protein results from TCRdb running MiXCR on the PCR reads. The sample includes 250,000 to 300,000 distinct CDR3 sequences, 35% to 40% seen only once; the top ten take under 5.5%. This sequence was found in a girl between 10 and 17 years old with multiple sclerosis. V gene TRBV5-1 combines with J gene TRBJ2-7; D is ambiguous. The sequenced sample was blood. The CDR3 region is CASSLWANYEQYF. Written as DNA, the CDR3 is TGCGCCAGCAGCTTGTGGGCTAACTACGAGCAGTACTTC.